The subject of this entry is one T cell receptor beta chain. With V trimmed by 8 bases and J by 7 bases, 8 bases remained unmatched. This CDR3 has 13 amino acids. CDR1 and CDR2 from the germline V gene are MRHNA and SNTAGT. Original processing notes: Nucleated cell counts were estimated from reference gene primer amplification. TCRdb's copy holds only in-frame clones and misses some; the assay was immunoSEQ multiplex PCR. The DNA gave D and trimming, while V, J and clone size come from that table. The sample consists of under 250,000 clones, roughly 89% of them appearing once. The sample is drawn from a study of blood T cell repertoires in COVID-19. About the research overall: Researchers got acute and convalescent COVID-19 samples from the United States, Italy and Spain. PBMCs, B-cell-depleted T cells, or T cells were the source of the cDNA or gDNA that made up the material.

The sample was peripheral blood. The sequence was collected from a woman between 35 and 50 years old who had recovered from COVID-19. The rearrangement uses TRBV6-4 and TRBJ1-5; TRBD1 aligns across 7 bases. The CDR3 loop reads CASPGRGEQPQHF. The DNA of the CDR3 is TGTGCCAGCCCTGGCAGGGGGGAACAGCCCCAGCATTTT.